The entry below describes one TCR beta chain. While infection was still active, Seattle patients were enrolled and then followed longitudinally. The data derive from a study of blood T cell repertoires in COVID-19. Study-level information: The study drew acute and convalescent COVID-19 samples from the United States, Italy and Spain. Sources were T cells, B-cell-depleted T cells, or PBMCs; the material itself was cDNA or gDNA.

Authors' methods: Amplification with reference gene primers provided the estimates of nucleated cell counts. The assay was immunoSEQ multiplex PCR, and TCRdb's table has in-frame clones only and misses some. For V, J and clone size, that table is used; D and trimming come from the DNA. The table records fewer than 400,000 clones, under 90% of them present only once. Deletions cut 0 bases from V and 0 bases from J, with 10 bases between. Looked up from germline, CDR1 is SGHKS and CDR2 is YYEKEE (reference sequence). CDR3 size: 16 residues. Input material: peripheral blood. The TCR was taken from a woman in her 30s with COVID-19, enrolled during active disease. This chain connects TRBV5-5 to TRBJ1-5; D gene ambiguous. CDR3 residues: CASSLVADYSNQPQHF. CDR3 coding DNA: TGTGCCAGCAGCTTGGTCGCGGACTATAGCAATCAGCCCCAGCATTTT.